This T cell receptor beta chain comes out of a study of chemoradiotherapy in HPV16-positive cancers. General observations from the study: Candidate HPV-specific clones and E7-related TCR motifs grew in tumor during treatment.

Per the germline V gene, CDR1 is GTSNPN and CDR2 is SVGIG (reference sequence). This CDR3 is 20 amino acids long. Trimming shortened V by 8 bases and J by 5 bases, and 39 bases separated the two germline ends. Concerning this clone: The antigen remains unidentified.

Profiled with immunoSEQ multiplex PCR; TCRdb holds only in-frame clones, not every one. The sample yields approximately 15,000 clones, approximately 80% seen once. The material was obtained from a patient who underwent chemoradiotherapy. The V and J genes are TRBV30 and TRBJ1-2; D ambiguous. The sequence derives from a human donor with HPV-associated anogenital cancer. This CDR3 is CARNPYRRQHPNLERYGYTF. The CDR3 DNA sequence: TGTGCCCGAAATCCTTACCGGAGGCAGCACCCTAATTTGGAGAGATATGGCTACACCTTC.